This T cell receptor beta chain comes out of a study of OX40 agonist ivuxolimab in advanced cancers. Produced via immunoSEQ multiplex PCR; TCRdb's table is partial and in-frame only. Here the sample spans 90,000 to 95,000 clones, more than 70% being singletons. Trimming took 6 bases from V and 6 from J, leaving 9 bases between them. The CDR3 consists of 12 residues. Germline CDR1 SNHLY, CDR2 FYNNEI. The cohort excluded patients with autoimmune disease history or systemic immunosuppression. This clone was detected only a few times. Here the sequenced sample was CD4+ or CD8+ T cells sorted from blood, taken in a trial of the OX40 agonist ivuxolimab. J is TRBJ1-5 and V is TRBV2; D is uncertain. The TCR originated in an adult with an advanced solid tumor such as melanoma, head and neck, liver or kidney cancer. The CDR3 nucleotides read TGTGCCAGCAGAGACCAGAGTCAGCCCCAGCATTTT. Protein product: CASRDQSQPQHF.